In its sample, the clone carrying this TCR beta chain was seen a few times. Trimming took 0 bases from V and 5 from J, leaving 14 bases between them. The CDR3 totals 15 residues. Per the germline V gene, CDR1 is MGHRA and CDR2 is YSYEKL. For repertoire sequencing, the TCR beta CDR3 regions were amplified from RNA transcripts. An opening RT-PCR round employed HTBI primers and preceded a second-round multiplex PCR. TCRdb re-analysed the multiplex PCR reads in MiXCR, keeping a single row per CDR3 protein. The profile shows around 1.1 million distinct CDR3 sequences, around a third of them singletons. The study excluded patients with other autoimmune diseases, uncontrolled infections, pregnancy or lactation. The sample originates from a study of Graves' ophthalmopathy and Graves' hyperthyroidism. About the study: Researchers classed hyperthyroidism as stable given no ophthalmopathy within 18 months of follow-up.

The chain employs TRBV4-1 and TRBJ2-7, with unresolved D. Sequences were obtained from peripheral blood or thyroid tissue (not recorded which). The clonotype was recovered from an adult man with Graves' hyperthyroidism. CDR3 loop: CASSQDPGVLNEQYF. The CDR3 coding sequence is TGCGCCAGCAGCCAAGATCCAGGAGTTCTCAACGAGCAGTACTTC.